These 15 T cell receptor beta chains originate from one sample sequenced in a study of human T cells and chemical hapten exposure. TCRdb recomputed calls from the RACE reads with MiXCR, one row per CDR3 protein. The sample lists about 40,000 distinct CDR3 sequences, less than 4% seen once, with 6.5% to 8% in the top ten. The sample's time point: patch test 2, 6 weeks after DPC sensitization. Treatment indicated: therapeutic diphenylcyclopropenone sensitization with weekly scalp DPC. The input for sequencing was whole blood, taken in connection with sensitization to the hapten diphenylcyclopropenone (DPC). The receptors were gathered from a middle-aged man with alopecia areata. Some clones in this sample may be carry-over from other donors' samples.

This clonotype has ten or more counts. This chain joins TRBV4-3 and TRBJ1-5; tentative D call: TRBD1 (5 bases). The CDR3 spans 17 residues. Trimming pared 0 bases from V and 7 bases from J, leaving 19 bases between. CDR1 and CDR2 from the germline V gene are LGHNA and YSLEER. The chain's CDR3 is CASSQDLLVQGGQPQHF. The CDR3 nucleotides are TGCGCCAGCAGCCAAGATCTTCTTGTTCAGGGAGGCCAGCCCCAGCATTTT.

This clonotype was found many times. CDR3 nucleotides: TGTGCCAGCAGCCAGAAGGTGAGGGCCACGGACGAGCAGTACTTC. This translates into CASSQKVRATDEQYF. This rearrangement joins TRBV3-1 to TRBJ2-7; weak D call: TRBD2 (5 bases). This CDR3 is built from 15 residues. Germline V lookup: CDR1 LGHDT, CDR2 YNNKEL (reference sequence). V lost 3 bases, J lost 5 bases, and 17 bases lay in between.

This clonotype turned up a few times. The chain joins TRBV10-1 to TRBJ2-3; 7 nucleotides agree with TRBD2. This CDR3 region has 18 residues. CDR1 and CDR2 from the germline V gene are WNHNN and SYGVQD (reference sequence). V lost 0 bases to trimming and J lost 0 bases; unmatched junction nucleotides: 9. The DNA for the CDR3 is TGCGCCAGCAGTGAGTCCCGAGCTAGCGGACCAAGCACAGATACGCAGTATTTT. The encoded protein is CASSESRASGPSTDTQYF.

This clonotype showed up many times. This chain joins TRBV6-5 and TRBJ2-3, with a possible D match to TRBD2 (6 bases). The V gene's germline CDR1 is MNHEY and CDR2 SVGAGI. CDR3 size: 15 residues. The ends were cut back, 0 bases at V and 4 bases at J, with 11 bases in the middle. As DNA, the CDR3 is TGTGCCAGCAGTTACTCGGTGCTAGCGCCAGATACGCAGTATTTT. It encodes CASSYSVLAPDTQYF.

This clonotype was picked up many times. The chain couples TRBV20-1 to TRBJ2-5; D remains ambiguous. The CDR3 runs 13 residues. Germline V gives CDR1 DFQATT, CDR2 SNEGSKA (reference sequence). V lost 1 base to trimming and J lost 5 bases, with 11 bases between them. The CDR3 sequence: CSARGVGWETQYF. The CDR3, as DNA: TGCAGTGCTAGAGGTGTAGGGTGGGAGACCCAGTACTTC.

This clonotype was recorded at least ten times. The chain joins TRBV5-6 to TRBJ2-1, with no clear D. Trimming cost V 2 bases and J 7 bases, with 10 bases left between them. Germline V lookup: CDR1 SGHDT, CDR2 YYEEEE. The CDR3 totals 13 residues. CDR3 amino acids: CASSFIMVNEQFF. The CDR3 DNA reads as TGTGCCAGCAGCTTCATTATGGTTAATGAGCAGTTCTTC.

This clonotype was counted at least ten times. Here the CDR3 reads CASSEDRGTYEQYF. The CDR3 DNA reads TGTGCCAGCAGTGAAGACAGGGGTACCTACGAGCAGTACTTC. The rearrangement links TRBV2 to TRBJ2-7; 7 bases agree with TRBD1. J lost 2 bases, V lost 1 base, and 2 bases had no gene match. Germline CDR1 reads SNHLY; CDR2 reads FYNNEI. The length of the CDR3 is 14 residues. The full variable domain, with the rest looked up from reference TRBV2 and TRBJ2-7, is EPEVTQTPSHQVTQMGQEVILRCVPISNHLYFYWYRQILGQKVEFLVSFYNNEISEKSEIFDDQFSVERPDGSNFTLKIRSTKLEDSAMYFCASSEDRGTYEQYFGPGTRLTVT.

In its sample, this clonotype was seen many times. The J gene is TRBJ2-3, the V gene TRBV24-1; 10 positions agree with TRBD1. J gave up 3 bases and V 10 bases, and 6 bases lay outside the gene matches. The CDR3 runs to 14 residues. The germline gives CDR1 KGHDR, CDR2 SFDVKD. The CDR3 region is CATCGTGVTDTQYF. DNA of the CDR3: TGTGCCACTTGTGGGACAGGGGTGACAGATACGCAGTATTTT.

This clonotype was recorded at least ten times. The chain has TRBV5-1 and TRBJ2-6; D remains ambiguous. CDR1 and CDR2 (germline): SGHRS, YFSETQ. V was trimmed by 0 bases and J by 0 bases, leaving 7 bases between them. The CDR3 has 16 residues. In nucleotides, the CDR3 is TGCGCCAGCAGCTTGGTAGGATCCTCTGGGGCCAACGTCCTGACTTTC. Residues: CASSLVGSSGANVLTF. The full variable domain, rest sourced from reference TRBV5-1 and TRBJ2-6, is KAGVTQTPRYLIKTRGQQVTLSCSPISGHRSVSWYQQTPGQGLQFLFEYFSETQRNKGNFPGRFSGRQFSNSRSEMNVSTLELGDSALYLCASSLVGSSGANVLTFGAGSRLTVL.

The table lists this clonotype with many counts. The chain has TRBV29-1 and TRBJ2-1; D is perhaps TRBD2 (6 bases). The CDR3 has 16 residues. V gave up 1 base and J gave up 3 bases, with 16 bases separating them. Germline CDR1 SQVTM, CDR2 ANQGSEA. CDR3 amino acids: CSVEVKRAFLYNEQFF. Here the CDR3 DNA reads TGCAGCGTTGAAGTTAAGCGGGCGTTCCTCTACAATGAGCAGTTCTTC.

This clonotype was found many times. The V gene is TRBV6-2 or TRBV6-3, the J gene TRBJ2-7, with D unclear. From germline, CDR1 is MNHEY and CDR2 SVGEGT. The CDR3 length is 12 residues. Between the trimmed V and J ends, which lost 2 bases and 4 bases, there was a span of 6 bases. The CDR3 coding sequence is TGTGCCAGCAGTTACATCGGATACGAGCAGTACTTC. Residues: CASSYIGYEQYF.

There are a few counts of this clonotype. This chain connects TRBV12-3 or TRBV12-4 to TRBJ1-5; D possibly corresponds to TRBD1 (6 bases). The CDR3 sequence is 13 residues long. V lost 6 bases and J lost 8, with 14 bases in between. CDR3 residues: CASSQQGTEPQHF. CDR3 nucleotides: TGTGCCAGCAGCCAACAGGGAACTGAGCCCCAGCATTTT.

In this sample, this clonotype turned up many times. The rearrangement links TRBV2 to TRBJ1-6, with no clear D. Germline V lookup: CDR1 SNHLY, CDR2 FYNNEI. CDR3 length: 16 residues. With 4 bases removed from V and 1 base from J, the gap between germline ends came to 11 bases. For the CDR3, the DNA is TGTGCCAGCAGTGTGGCCAGCTCGTCCTATAATTCACCCCTCCACTTT. Protein: CASSVASSSYNSPLHF.

This clonotype was observed many times. The J gene is TRBJ2-5, the V gene TRBV12-3 or TRBV12-4; D call uncertain. The CDR3 is made up of 13 amino acids. The V end was cut by 8 bases, the J end by 2 bases, with 12 bases between. The CDR3 spells CASRSRAQETQYF. CDR3 DNA sequence: TGTGCCAGCCGTTCTAGGGCACAAGAGACCCAGTACTTC.

A few counts support this clonotype. This sequence joins TRBV2 and TRBJ2-7; TRBD1 matches 9 bases. The CDR3 runs to 16 residues. CDR1 and CDR2 (germline): SNHLY, FYNNEI. The V segment lost 3 bases and the J segment 0 bases; nucleotides outside the gene matches: 6. The CDR3 nucleotides read TGTGCCAGCAGTGACGACGACAGGGGGGACTCCTACGAGCAGTACTTC. Its translation: CASSDDDRGDSYEQYF.